This is a list of T cell receptor beta chains from one sample in a study of Graves' ophthalmopathy and Graves' hyperthyroidism. One entry per CDR3 protein results from TCRdb running MiXCR on the multiplex PCR reads. This table holds 900,000 to 1,200,000 distinct CDR3 sequences, about 40% found once. Sequencing was performed on peripheral blood or thyroid tissue (not recorded which). Receptors were obtained from an adult man with Graves' hyperthyroidism. CDR3s include the opening cysteine and the closing phenylalanine or tryptophan. A D gene is named only where the DNA matches it firmly. The listing skips clone size in some rows; elsewhere it reads once, few, many or a size class.

j_call clone_size d_call v_call cdr3_aa cdr3_nt
TRBJ2-7 NA TRBD2 TRBV25-1 CASRGGEEWSEQYF TGTGCCAGCAGGGGGGGGGAGGAGTGGTCCGAGCAGTACTTC
TRBJ2-7 few NA TRBV19 CASSIVLEIGRDPDSYEQYF TGTGCCAGTAGTATAGTTCTAGAAATTGGACGAGACCCCGACTCCTACGAGCAGTACTTC
TRBJ1-2 NA NA TRBV20-1 CSARGGGSNYGYTF TGCAGTGCTAGAGGGGGGGGTTCTAACTATGGCTACACCTTC
TRBJ1-5 NA NA TRBV25-1 CASSPLRGRSNQPQHF TGTGCCAGCAGTCCCTTAAGGGGCAGAAGCAATCAGCCCCAGCATTTT
TRBJ2-7 many TRBD1 TRBV13 CASSSGTGEYF TGTGCCAGCAGCTCAGGGACAGGGGAGTACTTC
TRBJ1-5 many NA TRBV20-1 CSASYPRGSNQPQHF TGCAGTGCTAGTTATCCCAGGGGTAGCAATCAGCCCCAGCATTTT
TRBJ2-5 NA NA TRBV10-3 CAIKEGGVAFGETQYF TGTGCCATCAAGGAGGGCGGGGTAGCCTTCGGGGAGACCCAGTACTTC
TRBJ2-5 NA NA TRBV20-1 CSARAGVETPYF TGCAGTGCTAGAGCAGGGGTAGAGACCCCGTACTTC
TRBJ2-5 NA TRBD2 TRBV2 CASSGGSSGREGETQYF TGTGCCAGCAGCGGAGGATCTAGCGGGAGGGAAGGGGAGACCCAGTACTTC
TRBJ2-2 few NA TRBV12-3/TRBV12-4 CASTTGRPNTGELFF TGTGCCAGCACCACGGGACGGCCGAACACCGGGGAGCTGTTTTTT
TRBJ2-7 many NA TRBV9 CASSVSGSYEQYF TGTGCCAGCAGCGTATCCGGCTCCTACGAGCAGTACTTC
TRBJ1-1 few NA TRBV12-3/TRBV12-4 CASSFSPEGTEAFF TGTGCCAGCAGTTTCTCTCCAGAGGGCACTGAAGCTTTCTTT
TRBJ1-2 many NA TRBV6-5 CASSYSGGGYTF TGTGCCAGCAGCTACTCCGGGGGAGGCTACACCTTC
TRBJ2-5 many NA TRBV7-9 CASSLRWGAETQYF TGTGCCAGCAGCTTAAGGTGGGGTGCGGAGACCCAGTACTTC
TRBJ2-5 many TRBD2 TRBV20-1 CSAEHPGLAGTETQYF TGCAGTGCTGAACACCCGGGACTAGCGGGAACGGAGACCCAGTACTTC
TRBJ1-5 few TRBD1 TRBV30 CAWGTGVNQPQHF TGTGCCTGGGGGACAGGGGTTAATCAGCCCCAGCATTTT
TRBJ2-5 NA TRBD1 TRBV7-9 CASRPGQGSQETQYF TGTGCCAGCAGGCCCGGACAGGGCAGTCAAGAGACCCAGTACTTC
TRBJ1-5 once NA TRBV12-3/TRBV12-4 CASSAGTLSNQPQHF TGTGCCAGCAGTGCCGGGACCCTGAGCAATCAGCCCCAGCATTTT
TRBJ1-6 many TRBD1 TRBV19 CASSPPGQGHSPLHF TGTGCCAGTAGTCCCCCGGGACAGGGCCATTCACCCCTCCACTTT
TRBJ1-1 NA NA TRBV7-8 CATSRNQVPGTEAFF TGTGCCACGTCGCGAAATCAGGTCCCAGGGACTGAAGCTTTCTTT
TRBJ1-4 NA TRBD1 TRBV6-5 CASSYGTVNEKLFF TGTGCCAGCAGTTACGGGACAGTAAATGAAAAACTGTTTTTT
TRBJ2-5 few NA TRBV12-3/TRBV12-4 CASSSGTTPAETQYF TGTGCCAGCAGTTCAGGGACCACCCCGGCGGAGACCCAGTACTTC
TRBJ2-2 NA TRBD2 TRBV7-9 CASSSKTPISGRAKEDGELFF TGTGCCAGCAGCTCGAAAACCCCAATAAGCGGGAGGGCCAAGGAGGACGGGGAGCTGTTTTTT
TRBJ2-2 NA NA TRBV2 CACSAKVGGNTGELFF TGTGCCTGCAGTGCTAAGGTCGGGGGGAACACCGGGGAGCTGTTTTTT
TRBJ1-2 NA NA TRBV25-1 CATNQAPIQDVVNYGYTF TGTGCCACCAACCAGGCTCCTATACAGGACGTAGTTAACTATGGCTACACCTTC
TRBJ1-6 many NA TRBV5-5 CASGQGDPSPLHF TGTGCCAGCGGCCAGGGCGATCCTTCACCCCTCCACTTT
TRBJ2-7 many TRBD1 TRBV10-3 CAISESPDRPSYEQYF TGTGCCATCAGTGAGTCCCCGGACAGGCCGTCCTACGAGCAGTACTTC
TRBJ1-6 NA TRBD1 TRBV15 CATSRSVTGAPNSPLHF TGTGCCACCAGCCGCTCCGTGACAGGGGCCCCTAATTCACCCCTCCACTTT
TRBJ2-7 many NA TRBV2 CASSFGRDYEQYF TGTGCCAGCAGTTTCGGACGAGACTACGAGCAGTACTTC
TRBJ2-5 many NA TRBV7-2 CASSLAASVWRETQYF TGTGCCAGCAGCTTAGCAGCTAGTGTTTGGAGAGAGACCCAGTACTTC
TRBJ1-6 NA NA TRBV20-1 CSAGGTGDYNSPLHF TGCAGTGCAGGTGGGACCGGAGATTATAATTCACCCCTCCACTTT
TRBJ1-6 many TRBD1 TRBV2 CASSWARGRINSPLHF TGTGCCAGCTCTTGGGCGAGGGGGCGAATTAATTCACCCCTCCACTTT
TRBJ1-1 many NA TRBV7-9 CASSFYVGHLNTEAFF TGTGCCAGCAGCTTCTATGTCGGACACCTGAACACTGAAGCTTTCTTT
TRBJ1-1 many NA TRBV7-8 CASSPDHYNTEAFF TGTGCCAGCAGCCCGGACCATTATAACACTGAAGCTTTCTTT
TRBJ1-1 NA NA TRBV5-1 CASSLERGMNTEAFF TGCGCCAGCAGCTTGGAGCGGGGGATGAACACTGAAGCTTTCTTT
TRBJ1-6 NA NA TRBV18 CASSLGESTFHSPLHF TGTGCCAGCTCACTCGGGGAATCCACGTTTCATTCACCCCTCCACTTT
TRBJ1-2 NA NA TRBV10-3 CAISEGPRVNYGYTF TGTGCCATCAGTGAGGGTCCCCGGGTCAACTATGGCTACACCTTC
TRBJ1-2 NA NA TRBV6-5 CASSPSGGPYGYTF TGTGCCAGCAGTCCCTCGGGAGGGCCCTACGGCTACACCTTC
TRBJ2-5 many NA TRBV20-1 CSAAQTGTQETQYF TGCAGTGCTGCACAAACCGGGACCCAAGAGACCCAGTACTTC
TRBJ2-5 many TRBD1 TRBV9 CASSSLAYRGETQYF TGTGCCAGCAGCTCCCTTGCCTACAGGGGAGAGACCCAGTACTTC
TRBJ2-5 once NA TRBV2 CASEQGGIETQYF TGTGCCAGCGAACAGGGAGGTATTGAGACCCAGTACTTC
TRBJ1-6 NA TRBD1 TRBV7-3 CASSPRQGGGPLHF TGTGCCAGCAGCCCGCGACAGGGCGGAGGCCCCCTCCACTTT
TRBJ2-7 NA NA TRBV10-3 CASSPESGLYEQYF TGTGCCAGCAGTCCCGAAAGCGGGTTGTACGAGCAGTACTTC
TRBJ2-7 NA TRBD1 TRBV27 CATSTGGNSYEQYF TGTGCCACGTCGACAGGGGGAAACTCCTACGAGCAGTACTTC
TRBJ1-4 NA TRBD1 TRBV15 CATSRPTTGLDEKLFF TGTGCCACCAGCAGGCCCACGACAGGGCTGGATGAAAAACTGTTTTTT
TRBJ2-2 many NA TRBV7-3 CASSIRGTAAGELFF TGTGCCAGCAGCATCCGCGGGACAGCCGCCGGGGAGCTGTTTTTT
TRBJ1-5 NA TRBD1 TRBV27 CASRLGGQGNQPQHF TGTGCCAGCAGGTTGGGGGGACAGGGAAATCAGCCCCAGCATTTT